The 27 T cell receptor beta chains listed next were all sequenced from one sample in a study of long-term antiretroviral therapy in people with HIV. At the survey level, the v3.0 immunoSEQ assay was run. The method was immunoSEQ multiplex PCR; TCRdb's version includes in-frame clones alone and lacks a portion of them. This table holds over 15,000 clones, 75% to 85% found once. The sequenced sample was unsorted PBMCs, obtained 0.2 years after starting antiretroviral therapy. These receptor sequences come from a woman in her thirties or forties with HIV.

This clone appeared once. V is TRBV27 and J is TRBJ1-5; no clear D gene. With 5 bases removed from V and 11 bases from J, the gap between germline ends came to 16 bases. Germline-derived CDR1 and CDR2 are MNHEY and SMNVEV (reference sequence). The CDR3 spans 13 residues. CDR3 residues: CASSPLSGTAQHF. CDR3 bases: TGTGCCAGCAGTCCCCTTTCGGGTACGGCCCAGCATTTT.

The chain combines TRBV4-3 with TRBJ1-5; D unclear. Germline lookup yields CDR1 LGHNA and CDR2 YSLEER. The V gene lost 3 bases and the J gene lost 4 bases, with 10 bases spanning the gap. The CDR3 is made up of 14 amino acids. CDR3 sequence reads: CASSHDLGNQPQHF. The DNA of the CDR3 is TGCGCCAGCAGCCACGACCTAGGGAATCAGCCCCAGCATTTT.

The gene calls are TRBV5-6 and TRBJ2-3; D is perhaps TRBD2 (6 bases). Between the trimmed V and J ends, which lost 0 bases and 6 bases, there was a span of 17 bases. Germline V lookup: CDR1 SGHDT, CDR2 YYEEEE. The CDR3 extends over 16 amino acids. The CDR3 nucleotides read TGTGCCAGCAGCTTGGATCCCGGCGGGACCCGTGATACGCAGTATTTT. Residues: CASSLDPGGTRDTQYF.

The CDR3 DNA sequence: TGTGCCAGCAGTTACGAACGGGGGGCTACCAACAATGAGCAGTTCTTC. Translating it yields CASSYERGATNNEQFF. This chain links TRBV2 with TRBJ2-1, with D perhaps TRBD2 (7 bases). The V and J ends lost 5 bases and 5 bases respectively, with 19 bases between them. Germline loops: CDR1 SNHLY, CDR2 FYNNEI. This CDR3 contains 16 residues.

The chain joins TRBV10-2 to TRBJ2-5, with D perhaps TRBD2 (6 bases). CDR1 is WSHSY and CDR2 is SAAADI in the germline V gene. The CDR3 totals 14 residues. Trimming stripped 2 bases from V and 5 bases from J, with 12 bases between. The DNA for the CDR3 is TGCGCCAGCAGTGAGCTGGGACGGGGGGAGACCCAGTACTTC. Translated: CASSELGRGETQYF.

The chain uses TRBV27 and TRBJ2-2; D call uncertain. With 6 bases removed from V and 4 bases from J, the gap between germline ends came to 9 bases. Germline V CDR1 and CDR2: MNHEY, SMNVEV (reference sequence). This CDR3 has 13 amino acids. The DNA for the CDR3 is TGTGCCAGCAGCCTTTTGGGCACCGGGGAGCTGTTTTTT. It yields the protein CASSLLGTGELFF.

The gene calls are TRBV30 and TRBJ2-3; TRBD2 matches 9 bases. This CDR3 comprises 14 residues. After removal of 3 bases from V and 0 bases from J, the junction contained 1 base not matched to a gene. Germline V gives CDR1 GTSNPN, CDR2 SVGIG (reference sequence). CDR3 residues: CAWRLAGSTDTQYF. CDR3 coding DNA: TGTGCCTGGAGGCTAGCGGGGAGCACAGATACGCAGTATTTT.

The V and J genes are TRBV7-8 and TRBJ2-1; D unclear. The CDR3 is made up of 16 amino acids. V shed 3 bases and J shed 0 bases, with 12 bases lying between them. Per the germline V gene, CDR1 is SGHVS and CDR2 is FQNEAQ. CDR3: CASSFLQLSSYNEQFF. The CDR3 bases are TGTGCCAGCAGCTTTTTACAGCTGAGCTCCTACAATGAGCAGTTCTTC.

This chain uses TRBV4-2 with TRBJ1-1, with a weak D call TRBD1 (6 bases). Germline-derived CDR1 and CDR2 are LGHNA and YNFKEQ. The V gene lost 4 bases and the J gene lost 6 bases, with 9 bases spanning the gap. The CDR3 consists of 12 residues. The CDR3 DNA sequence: TGTGCCAGCAGCCTCGGGGGCTCTGAAGCTTTCTTT. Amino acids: CASSLGGSEAFF.

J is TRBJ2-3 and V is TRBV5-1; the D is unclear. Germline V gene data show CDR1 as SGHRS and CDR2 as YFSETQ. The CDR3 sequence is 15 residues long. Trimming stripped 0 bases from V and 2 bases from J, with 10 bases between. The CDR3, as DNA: TGCGCCAGCAGCTTGGAGTCAGCTATCACAGATACGCAGTATTTT. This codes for CASSLESAITDTQYF. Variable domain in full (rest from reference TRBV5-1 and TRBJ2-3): KAGVTQTPRYLIKTRGQQVTLSCSPISGHRSVSWYQQTPGQGLQFLFEYFSETQRNKGNFPGRFSGRQFSNSRSEMNVSTLELGDSALYLCASSLESAITDTQYFGPGTRLTVL.

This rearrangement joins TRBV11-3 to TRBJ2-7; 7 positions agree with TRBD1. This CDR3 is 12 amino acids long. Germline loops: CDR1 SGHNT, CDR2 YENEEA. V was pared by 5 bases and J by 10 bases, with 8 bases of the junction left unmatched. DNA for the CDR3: TGTGCCAGCAGCACAAGGGACAGCACCCAGTACTTC. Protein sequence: CASSTRDSTQYF.

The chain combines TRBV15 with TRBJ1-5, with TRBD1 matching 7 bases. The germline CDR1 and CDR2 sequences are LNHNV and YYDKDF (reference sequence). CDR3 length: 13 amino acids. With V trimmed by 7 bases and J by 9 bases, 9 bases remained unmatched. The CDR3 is CATNQGEGRPQHF. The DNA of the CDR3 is TGTGCCACCAACCAGGGGGAGGGCCGGCCCCAGCATTTT.

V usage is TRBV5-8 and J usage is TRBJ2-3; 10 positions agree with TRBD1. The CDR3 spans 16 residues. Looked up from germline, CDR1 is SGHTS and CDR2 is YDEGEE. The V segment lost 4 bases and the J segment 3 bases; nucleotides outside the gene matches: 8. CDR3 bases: TGTGCCAGCAGCGTTATACGGGACAGGGGTACAGATACGCAGTATTTT. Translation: CASSVIRDRGTDTQYF. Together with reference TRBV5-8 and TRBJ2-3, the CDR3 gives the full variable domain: EAGVTQSPTHLIKTRGQQATLRCSPISGHTSVYWYQQALGLGLQFLLWYDEGEERNRGNFPPRFSGRQFPNYSSELNVNALELEDSALYLCASSVIRDRGTDTQYFGPGTRLTVL.

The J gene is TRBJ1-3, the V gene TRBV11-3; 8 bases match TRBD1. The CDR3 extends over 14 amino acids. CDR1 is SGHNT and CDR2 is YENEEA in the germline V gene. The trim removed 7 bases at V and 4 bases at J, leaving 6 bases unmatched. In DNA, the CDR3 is TGTGCCAGCAACCAGGGGGCGAACGGAAACACCATATATTTT. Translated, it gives CASNQGANGNTIYF.

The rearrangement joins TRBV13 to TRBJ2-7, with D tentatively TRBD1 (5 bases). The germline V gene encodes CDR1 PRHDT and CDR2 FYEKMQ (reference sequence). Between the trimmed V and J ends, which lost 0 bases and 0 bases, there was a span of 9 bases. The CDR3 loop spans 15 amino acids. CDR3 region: CASSLGGASSYEQYF. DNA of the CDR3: TGTGCCAGCAGCTTAGGTGGGGCCAGCTCCTACGAGCAGTACTTC.

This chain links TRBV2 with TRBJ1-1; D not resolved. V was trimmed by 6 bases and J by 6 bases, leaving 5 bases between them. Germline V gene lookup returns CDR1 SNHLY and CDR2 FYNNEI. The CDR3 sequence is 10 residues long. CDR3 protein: CASRLSEAFF. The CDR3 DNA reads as TGTGCCAGCAGGTTGTCTGAAGCTTTCTTT.

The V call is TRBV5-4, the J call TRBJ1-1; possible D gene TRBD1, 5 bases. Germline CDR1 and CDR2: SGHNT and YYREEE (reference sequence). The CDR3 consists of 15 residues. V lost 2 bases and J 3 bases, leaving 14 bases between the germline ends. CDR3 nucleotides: TGTGCCAGCAGCTTTGGGAGTCTGGGGGACACTGAAGCTTTCTTT. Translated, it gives CASSFGSLGDTEAFF.

The CDR3 nucleotides read TGTGCCTGGGCTGGAGGAGCAACTAATGAAAAACTGTTTTTT. This translates into CAWAGGATNEKLFF. This chain uses TRBV30 with TRBJ1-4; unclear D gene. Germline V gives CDR1 GTSNPN, CDR2 SVGIG (reference sequence). The length of the CDR3 is 14 residues. With 5 bases removed from V and 0 bases from J, the gap between germline ends came to 10 bases.

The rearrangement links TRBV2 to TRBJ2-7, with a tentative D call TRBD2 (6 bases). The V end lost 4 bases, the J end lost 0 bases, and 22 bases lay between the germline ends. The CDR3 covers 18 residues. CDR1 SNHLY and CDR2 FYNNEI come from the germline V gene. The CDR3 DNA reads TGTGCCAGCAGTGGTCTCGGGGGTCCTAGAATTTACTCCTACGAGCAGTACTTC. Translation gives CASSGLGGPRIYSYEQYF.

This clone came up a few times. CDR3 protein: CSVERYNEQFF. CDR3 sequence (DNA): TGCAGCGTTGAAAGGTACAATGAGCAGTTCTTC. This chain connects TRBV29-1 to TRBJ2-1; no clear D gene. This CDR3 has 11 amino acids. V shed 2 bases and J shed 4 bases, with 3 bases lying between them. Per germline, CDR1 SQVTM and CDR2 ANQGSEA.

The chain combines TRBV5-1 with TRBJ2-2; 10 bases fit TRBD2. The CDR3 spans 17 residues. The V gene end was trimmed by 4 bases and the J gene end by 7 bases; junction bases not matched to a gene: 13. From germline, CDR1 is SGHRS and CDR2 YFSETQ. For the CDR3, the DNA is TGCGCCAGCAGCCCCGGACTAGCGGACACTTCGGTCGGGGAGCTGTTTTTT. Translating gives CASSPGLADTSVGELFF.

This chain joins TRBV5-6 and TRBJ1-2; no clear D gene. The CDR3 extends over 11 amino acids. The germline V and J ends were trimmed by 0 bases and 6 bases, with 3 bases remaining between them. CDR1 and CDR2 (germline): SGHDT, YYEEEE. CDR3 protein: CASSLVDGYTF. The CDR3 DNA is TGTGCCAGCAGCTTGGTGGATGGCTACACCTTC. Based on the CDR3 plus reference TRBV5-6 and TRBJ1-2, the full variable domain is DAGVTQSPTHLIKTRGQQVTLRCSPKSGHDTVSWYQQALGQGPQFIFQYYEEEERQRGNFPDRFSGHQFPNYSSELNVNALLLGDSALYLCASSLVDGYTFGSGTRLTVV.

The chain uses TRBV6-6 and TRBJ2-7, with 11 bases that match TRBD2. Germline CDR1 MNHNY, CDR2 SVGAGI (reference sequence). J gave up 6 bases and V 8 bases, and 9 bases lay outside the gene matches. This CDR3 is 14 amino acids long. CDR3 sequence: CASATSGGPGEQYF. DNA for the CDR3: TGTGCCAGCGCAACTAGCGGGGGCCCCGGCGAGCAGTACTTC.

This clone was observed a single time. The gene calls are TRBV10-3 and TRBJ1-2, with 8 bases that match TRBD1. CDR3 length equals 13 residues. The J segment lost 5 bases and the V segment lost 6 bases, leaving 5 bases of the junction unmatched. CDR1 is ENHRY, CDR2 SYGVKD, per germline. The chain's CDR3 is CAIRRDRTYGYTF. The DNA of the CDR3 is TGTGCCATCAGGAGGGACAGGACTTATGGCTACACCTTC.

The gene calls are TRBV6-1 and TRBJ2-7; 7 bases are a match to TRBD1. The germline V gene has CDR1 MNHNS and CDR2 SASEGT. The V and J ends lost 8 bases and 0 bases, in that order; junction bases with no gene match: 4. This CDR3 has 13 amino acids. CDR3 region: CASGTALSYEQYF. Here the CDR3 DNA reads TGTGCCAGCGGGACAGCGCTCTCCTACGAGCAGTACTTC.

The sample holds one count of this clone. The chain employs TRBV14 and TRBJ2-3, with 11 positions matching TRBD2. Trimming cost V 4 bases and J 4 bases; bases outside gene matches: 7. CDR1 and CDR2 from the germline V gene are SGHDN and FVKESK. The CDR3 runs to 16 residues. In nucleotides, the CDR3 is TGTGCCAGCAGCCCCCGACTAGCGGGGCCCTCAGATACGCAGTATTTT. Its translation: CASSPRLAGPSDTQYF.

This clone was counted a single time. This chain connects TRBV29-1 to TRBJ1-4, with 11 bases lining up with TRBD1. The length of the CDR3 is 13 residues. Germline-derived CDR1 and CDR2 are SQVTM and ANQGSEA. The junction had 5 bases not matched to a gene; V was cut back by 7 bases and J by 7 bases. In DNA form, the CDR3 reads TGCAGCGCACCGGGACAGGGGGGTGAAAAACTGTTTTTT. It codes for CSAPGQGGEKLFF.